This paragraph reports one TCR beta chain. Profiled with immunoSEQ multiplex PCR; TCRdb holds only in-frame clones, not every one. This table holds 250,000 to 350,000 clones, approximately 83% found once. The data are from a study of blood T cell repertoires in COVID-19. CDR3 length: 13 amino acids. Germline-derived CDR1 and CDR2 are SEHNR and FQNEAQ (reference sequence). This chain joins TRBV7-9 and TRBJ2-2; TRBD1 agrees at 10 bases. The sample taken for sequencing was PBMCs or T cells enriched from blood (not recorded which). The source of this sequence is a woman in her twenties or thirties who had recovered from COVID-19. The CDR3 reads CALRDRGTGELFF. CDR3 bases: TGTGCACTCCGGGACAGGGGCACCGGGGAGCTGTTTTTT.